The T cell receptor beta chain under discussion was sequenced for a study of shared clonotypes between healthy human individuals. The CDR3 totals 16 residues. V was cut by 3 bases and J by 8 bases, with 20 bases left in between. The V gene's germline CDR1 is SEHNR and CDR2 FQNEAQ (reference sequence). Measured with immunoSEQ multiplex PCR; TCRdb has only the in-frame clones, and not every one. Found here are some 2,500,000 clones, 90% to 95% of them singletons; the top ten hold about 0.39%. J is TRBJ2-1 and V is TRBV7-9; D is ambiguous. The sequence derives from a man between 18 and 35 years old in good health. Some clones in this sample may be carry-over from other donors' samples. Sequenced sample: naive CD4+ T cells from PBMCs. Subset: CD45RA+ positively selected. The CDR3, as DNA: TGTGCCAGCAGCTTTGCATTTTCCATGACCTTCGATGAGCAGTTCTTC. Translating it yields CASSFAFSMTFDEQFF. The variable domain in full, completed from reference TRBV7-9 and TRBJ2-1, reads DTGVSQNPRHKITKRGQNVTFRCDPISEHNRLYWYRQTLGQGPEFLTYFQNEAQLEKSRLLSDRFSAERPKGSFSTLEIQRTEQGDSAMYLCASSFAFSMTFDEQFFGPGTRLTVL.